Shown below are 2 T cell receptor beta chains from a single sample sequenced in a study of blood T cell repertoires in COVID-19 (TCRdb year 2020). The protocol used for the library was the immunoSEQ multiplex PCR assay. Entries here come from immuneACCESS through TCRdb and include only in-frame sequences with V and J called. Some clones fail to appear in such tables; in the studies checked, an unresolved V gene covers under half of the shortfall, and the cause of the remainder is unknown. Within this sample are about 32,000 clones, with roughly 84% of them counted one time only. The biggest ten clones account for about an eighth of the sample. The sample was peripheral blood. The receptors come from a man aged 55 to 70 with active COVID-19.

The chain joins TRBV29-1 to TRBJ2-7, with 8 bases lining up with TRBD2. The CDR3 runs 13 residues. Trimming at V came to 6 bases and at J to 6 bases, leaving 10 bases not matched to a gene. Looked up from germline, CDR1 is SQVTM and CDR2 is ANQGSEA. CDR3 sequence: CSVPGTSAIEQYF. The DNA of the CDR3 is TGCAGCGTCCCCGGGACTAGTGCGATCGAGCAGTACTTC.

The chain links TRBV11-2 to TRBJ2-2; TRBD2 matches at 13 bases. The CDR3 contains 17 residues. The J segment lost 3 bases and the V segment lost 3 bases, leaving 4 bases of the junction unmatched. CDR1 and CDR2 (germline): SGHAT, FQNNGV. The CDR3 reads CASSFTSGGAYTGELFF. CDR3 nucleotide sequence: TGTGCCAGCAGCTTCACTAGCGGGGGGGCATACACCGGGGAGCTGTTTTTT.